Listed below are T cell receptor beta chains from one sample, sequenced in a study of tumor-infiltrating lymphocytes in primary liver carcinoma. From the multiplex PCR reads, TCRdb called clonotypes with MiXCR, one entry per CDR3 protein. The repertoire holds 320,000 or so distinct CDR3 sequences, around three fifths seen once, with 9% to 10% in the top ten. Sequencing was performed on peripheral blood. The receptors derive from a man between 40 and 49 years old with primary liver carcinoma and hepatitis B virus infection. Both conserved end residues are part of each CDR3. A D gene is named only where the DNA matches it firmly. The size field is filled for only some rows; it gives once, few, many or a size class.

DNA: TGTGCCAGCAGTCTACCGACTAGCGGTCAAGAGACCCAGTACTTC
CDR3: CASSLPTSGQETQYF
J: TRBJ2-5
D: TRBD2
V: TRBV5-6
length: 15
size: NA

DNA: TGTGCCAGCAGTGCACAATCACAGGGGAACACTGAAGCTTTCTTT
CDR3: CASSAQSQGNTEAFF
J: TRBJ1-1
D: NA
V: TRBV28
length: 15
size: NA

DNA: TGTGCCAGCAGTGAAGACGCTAGGGGAACGGCTGAAGCTTTCTTT
CDR3: CASSEDARGTAEAFF
J: TRBJ1-1
D: NA
V: TRBV6-1
length: 15
size: NA

DNA: TGTGCCAGTAGCCCGGACAGGGCTAACACTGAAGTTTTCTTT
CDR3: CASSPDRANTEVFF
J: TRBJ1-1
D: TRBD1
V: TRBV11-2
length: 14
size: NA

DNA: TGTGCCCCCGGGACAGGCCATCAGCCCCAGCATTTT
CDR3: CAPGTGHQPQHF
J: TRBJ1-5
D: TRBD1
V: TRBV30
length: 12
size: NA

DNA: TGTGCCAGCAGTTTCAAGGGGGCTGGAAACACCATATATTTT
CDR3: CASSFKGAGNTIYF
J: TRBJ1-3
D: NA
V: TRBV12-3/TRBV12-4
length: 14
size: many

DNA: TGTGTCAGCAGGCGAGACAGGGAGGATGGCTACACCTTC
CDR3: CVSRRDREDGYTF
J: TRBJ1-2
D: TRBD1
V: TRBV6-5
length: 13
size: NA

DNA: TGTGTCTGCAGTTACCAGACAGGAAACTATGGCTACACCTTC
CDR3: CVCSYQTGNYGYTF
J: TRBJ1-2
D: NA
V: TRBV6-2/TRBV6-3
length: 14
size: NA

DNA: TGCAGCGTTGATCAGGACAGGGGTTGGGACAGTGAGCAGCTCTTC
CDR3: CSVDQDRGWDSEQLF
J: TRBJ2-1
D: TRBD1
V: TRBV29-1
length: 15
size: NA

DNA: TGCGCCAGCAGCTTGGTCTATGGAAGAGAAAAACTGTTTTTT
CDR3: CASSLVYGREKLFF
J: TRBJ1-4
D: NA
V: TRBV5-1
length: 14
size: NA

DNA: TGTGCCAGCGGGGGACAGCCCGTATTCCAAGAGACCCAGTACTTC
CDR3: CASGGQPVFQETQYF
J: TRBJ2-5
D: TRBD1
V: TRBV6-6
length: 15
size: many

DNA: TGCGCCAGCAGCCCCTCCGGGGACAGGTGGTTAGGAGAGACCCAGTACTTC
CDR3: CASSPSGDRWLGETQYF
J: TRBJ2-5
D: TRBD1
V: TRBV5-1
length: 17
size: once

DNA: TGCGCCAGCAGCTTGGTTGGGGAAAAACTGTTTTTT
CDR3: CASSLVGEKLFF
J: TRBJ1-4
D: NA
V: TRBV7-9
length: 12
size: few

DNA: TGTGCCAGCGGCTTTGATCACACTGAAGCTTTCTTT
CDR3: CASGFDHTEAFF
J: TRBJ1-1
D: NA
V: TRBV11-3
length: 12
size: NA

DNA: TGTGCCAGCAGCTTTCCGGACAGGGCCCCTATCGAGGAGTACTTC
CDR3: CASSFPDRAPIEEYF
J: TRBJ2-7
D: TRBD1
V: TRBV7-8
length: 15
size: NA

DNA: TGTGCCAGCAGGGACAGGGCCTTGAACACTGAAGCTTTCTTT
CDR3: CASRDRALNTEAFF
J: TRBJ1-1
D: TRBD1
V: TRBV5-4
length: 14
size: NA

DNA: TGTGCCAGTAGCTTAGTGAGCGTCGCCGAGGAGCTGTTTTTT
CDR3: CASSLVSVAEELFF
J: TRBJ2-2
D: NA
V: TRBV11-2
length: 14
size: NA

DNA: TGTGCCAGCAGGGCGGCACACGGGAGGGGCACAGATACGCAGTATTTT
CDR3: CASRAAHGRGTDTQYF
J: TRBJ2-3
D: TRBD2
V: TRBV2
length: 16
size: few

DNA: TGCAGTGCTAGAGACGGCTTGGGTAGCGGGAGTGGAACAGATACGCAGTATTTT
CDR3: CSARDGLGSGSGTDTQYF
J: TRBJ2-3
D: TRBD2
V: TRBV20-1
length: 18
size: NA

DNA: TGCAGTGCTAACTCGGACAGGGGCTACGAGCAGTACTTC
CDR3: CSANSDRGYEQYF
J: TRBJ2-7
D: TRBD1
V: TRBV20-1
length: 13
size: NA

DNA: TGTGCCAGCAGTTTGGGCGGGATCTCGGTAGATACGCAGTATTTT
CDR3: CASSLGGISVDTQYF
J: TRBJ2-3
D: NA
V: TRBV12-3/TRBV12-4
length: 15
size: NA

DNA: TGTGCCAGCAGCCAATCCAGGGGTACGACCGGGGAGCTGTTTTTT
CDR3: CASSQSRGTTGELFF
J: TRBJ2-2
D: NA
V: TRBV4-2
length: 15
size: many

DNA: TGTGCCATCAGCGAGCGTCGGGGGATAGACCACAATGAGCAGTTCTTC
CDR3: CAISERRGIDHNEQFF
J: TRBJ2-1
D: NA
V: TRBV6-1
length: 16
size: NA

DNA: TGTGCCAGCAGCGCTCGGGCCACGGCGAACACTGGAGCTTTCTTT
CDR3: CASSARATANTGAFF
J: TRBJ1-1
D: NA
V: TRBV9
length: 15
size: NA

DNA: TGTGCCAGCAGTCTCGGGACAGGGCGCAATTCACCCCTCCACTTT
CDR3: CASSLGTGRNSPLHF
J: TRBJ1-6
D: TRBD1
V: TRBV6-6
length: 15
size: many

DNA: TGCGCCAGCAGCCCTACCGTGGGAGCGGGAGACACCGGGGAGCTGTTTTTT
CDR3: CASSPTVGAGDTGELFF
J: TRBJ2-2
D: TRBD2
V: TRBV4-1
length: 17
size: few

DNA: TGTGCCAGCAGTAGGGTACAGGGGTACGAGCAGTACTTC
CDR3: CASSRVQGYEQYF
J: TRBJ2-7
D: TRBD1
V: TRBV28
length: 13
size: NA

DNA: TGCGCCAGCAGCTTGGTGGCCGGGCCTGAAGCAGGCTACACCTTC
CDR3: CASSLVAGPEAGYTF
J: TRBJ1-2
D: NA
V: TRBV5-1
length: 15
size: few

DNA: TGTGCCAGCAGCTTATTGGGTCCGGGTGCCGGGGAGCTGTTTTTT
CDR3: CASSLLGPGAGELFF
J: TRBJ2-2
D: NA
V: TRBV6-5
length: 15
size: many

DNA: TGCAGCGCCCATTTCGTTGGCAGGGGAGATGGCTACACCTTC
CDR3: CSAHFVGRGDGYTF
J: TRBJ1-2
D: NA
V: TRBV29-1
length: 14
size: many

DNA: TGTGCCAGCAGCTTAGCGCTTAACATTAACACTGAAGCTTTCTTT
CDR3: CASSLALNINTEAFF
J: TRBJ1-1
D: NA
V: TRBV7-8
length: 15
size: NA

DNA: TGTGCCAGCAGGACCCCCCCCACGGGTAACGCTGAAGCTTTCTTT
CDR3: CASRTPPTGNAEAFF
J: TRBJ1-1
D: NA
V: TRBV6-1
length: 15
size: many

DNA: TGTGCCAGCAGCTTAGTGACCTCGTCAGCCTACGAGCAGTACTTC
CDR3: CASSLVTSSAYEQYF
J: TRBJ2-7
D: NA
V: TRBV7-9
length: 15
size: NA

DNA: TGTGCCAGCAGTCTTGAGGGGACCAATCAGCCCCAGCATTTT
CDR3: CASSLEGTNQPQHF
J: TRBJ1-5
D: NA
V: TRBV6-2/TRBV6-3
length: 14
size: many

DNA: TGTGCCAGCTCTCGCCGGGAACAAGAGACCCAGTACTTC
CDR3: CASSRREQETQYF
J: TRBJ2-5
D: NA
V: TRBV18
length: 13
size: NA

DNA: TGTGCCAGCAGCCCATGGAGAGGTCGGGGAACCGGGGAACTGTTTTTT
CDR3: CASSPWRGRGTGELFF
J: TRBJ2-2
D: NA
V: TRBV11-2
length: 16
size: NA

DNA: TGTGCCAGCAGCGTCAGGGGGAACACCTACGAGCAGTACTTC
CDR3: CASSVRGNTYEQYF
J: TRBJ2-7
D: TRBD1
V: TRBV6-2/TRBV6-3
length: 14
size: many

DNA: TGCACCAGCAGCCAAGATCAGTTATTGAGTTGGGGTAGCAACATTCAGTACTTC
CDR3: CTSSQDQLLSWGSNIQYF
J: TRBJ2-4
D: NA
V: TRBV4-1
length: 18
size: few

DNA: TGCGCCACCACTGGGTCGGAGGAGATACCCTATGGCTACACCTTC
CDR3: CATTGSEEIPYGYTF
J: TRBJ1-2
D: NA
V: TRBV5-1
length: 15
size: NA

DNA: TGTGCCAGCAGCTTGAGTATCTTGAACACTGAAGCTTTCTTT
CDR3: CASSLSILNTEAFF
J: TRBJ1-1
D: NA
V: TRBV5-4
length: 14
size: NA

DNA: TGTGCCAGCAGGGGAGAACGCCGCTGTGACAATGAGCAGTTCTTC
CDR3: CASRGERRCDNEQFF
J: TRBJ2-1
D: NA
V: TRBV21-1
length: 15
size: few

DNA: TGTGCCAGCAGTGGGGGGACTAGCGGGTTCAATGAGCAGTTCTTC
CDR3: CASSGGTSGFNEQFF
J: TRBJ2-1
D: TRBD2
V: TRBV6-1
length: 15
size: many

DNA: TGTGCCAGCAGCCCCCTCGCCACTAACTATGGCTACACCTTC
CDR3: CASSPLATNYGYTF
J: TRBJ1-2
D: NA
V: TRBV12-3/TRBV12-4
length: 14
size: NA

DNA: TGTGCCAGCAGCACCTATACTCGGAGTAGCAGAGATACGCAGTACTTT
CDR3: CASSTYTRSSRDTQYF
J: TRBJ2-3
D: NA
V: TRBV11-1
length: 16
size: NA

DNA: TGTGCTAGTGGTTTGCAACAGACTAGCGGAGCCTACAATGAGCAGTTCTTC
CDR3: CASGLQQTSGAYNEQFF
J: TRBJ2-1
D: TRBD2
V: TRBV12-5
length: 17
size: few